A single sample is the source of the 8 T cell receptor beta chains below, sequenced in a study of regulatory T cells in long-lasting Graves disease. Time point denoted: persistent/refractory GD, antithyroid drugs over 5 years with positive TRAb. Construction of the TCR library relied on RNA isolated from PBMCs. Library construction for TCR beta used iRepertoire HTBI primers and Arm-PCR of CDR3 regions. TCRdb called the multiplex PCR reads again in MiXCR, with one record for every CDR3 protein. The sample lists more than 300,000 distinct CDR3 sequences; 20% to 25% were seen once. The specimen comprised peripheral blood mononuclear cells (PBMCs), sampled when the disease was refractory, from a patient treated with antithyroid drugs. The origin of the receptors is a woman aged 40 to 50 with Graves disease.

A note on this clonotype: A much larger clonotype is one base distant, so this may be a read error. The chain recombines TRBV11-2 with TRBJ2-7; D may be TRBD2 (6 bases). The germline CDR1 and CDR2 sequences are SGHAT and FQNNGV. With 1 base removed from V and 5 bases from J, the gap between germline ends came to 12 bases. This CDR3 comprises 14 residues. CDR3 sequence: CASSLGGRRDEQYF. In nucleotides, the CDR3 is TGTGCCAGCAGCTTAGGAGGGAGGCGCGACGAGCAGTACTTC.

The chain links TRBV5-1 to TRBJ1-6, with TRBD1 as a possible D gene (6 bases). Trimming shortened V by 0 bases and J by 7 bases, and 14 bases separated the two germline ends. CDR3 length equals 16 residues. CDR1 SGHRS and CDR2 YFSETQ come from the germline V gene. The CDR3 sequence: CASSLDPMTGNSPLHF. Here the CDR3 DNA reads TGCGCCAGCAGCTTGGACCCAATGACAGGAAATTCACCCCTCCACTTT.

This clonotype was recorded once. Given a much more abundant clone one base away, this may be a read error. The chain has TRBV7-3 and TRBJ2-5, with D perhaps matching TRBD2 (5 bases). Germline V gene sequence: CDR1 SGHTA, CDR2 FQGTGA. V lost 5 bases and J 5 bases, leaving 12 bases between the germline ends. This CDR3 comprises 13 residues. The CDR3: CASSTGKRETQYF. In DNA, the CDR3 is TGTGCCAGCAGCACCGGGAAGCGGGAGACCCAGTACTTC.

The V call is TRBV12-3 or TRBV12-4, the J call TRBJ2-1, with 8 bases aligning to TRBD1. Trimming took 7 bases from V and 6 from J; bases not matched to a gene: 11. The CDR3 sequence is 15 residues long. The CDR3 DNA is TGTGCCAGCACCCTACAAGGGACAGGTGGCAATGAGCAGTTCTTC. Its translation is CASTLQGTGGNEQFF.

This clonotype has just a few counts. The chain uses TRBV7-9 and TRBJ2-2; 12 nucleotides align to TRBD2. From germline, CDR1 is SEHNR and CDR2 FQNEAQ (reference sequence). Trimming removed 2 bases from V and 7 bases from J; junction bases left unmatched: 5. This CDR3 is 16 amino acids long. CDR3 in amino acids: CASSLLRLAGVGELFF. In nucleotides, the CDR3 is TGTGCCAGCAGCTTACTTCGACTAGCGGGAGTCGGGGAGCTGTTTTTT. Full variable domain (remainder filled in from reference TRBV7-9 and TRBJ2-2): DTGVSQNPRHKITKRGQNVTFRCDPISEHNRLYWYRQTLGQGPEFLTYFQNEAQLEKSRLLSDRFSAERPKGSFSTLEIQRTEQGDSAMYLCASSLLRLAGVGELFFGEGSRLTVL.

This rearrangement joins TRBV7-9 to TRBJ2-7, with 12 positions matching TRBD2. CDR3 size: 16 residues. J gave up 5 bases and V 1 base, and 6 bases lay outside the gene matches. Germline CDR1 and CDR2: SEHNR and FQNEAQ (reference sequence). CDR3: CASSLGLTSGSHEQYF. The CDR3, as DNA: TGTGCCAGCAGCTTAGGGTTGACTAGCGGGAGTCACGAGCAGTACTTC.

This clonotype was detected only a few times. The chain has TRBV28 and TRBJ2-3; D unresolved. This CDR3 is built from 12 residues. Germline V gene sequence: CDR1 MDHEN, CDR2 SYDVKM. V dropped 3 bases and J dropped 8 bases, with 9 bases sitting between them. The CDR3 sequence is CASSLGVGTQYF. DNA of the CDR3: TGTGCCAGCAGTTTGGGTGTTGGTACGCAGTATTTT.

There are many counts of this clonotype. The chain uses TRBV12-3 or TRBV12-4 and TRBJ1-2, with 8 bases that match TRBD1. Germline trimming cut 5 bases from V and 3 bases from J; bases unmatched to any gene: 5. CDR3 length: 14 residues. CDR3 sequence (DNA): TGTGCCAGCAGTATCGGACAGGGCCACTATGGCTACACCTTC. It specifies CASSIGQGHYGYTF.